The source of this T cell receptor (beta chain) is a study of shared clonotypes between healthy human individuals. TCRdb's copy holds only in-frame clones and misses some; the assay was immunoSEQ multiplex PCR. The sample holds some 1.4 million clones, approximately 97% seen once. With regard to this clone: Other DNA sequences in the sample encode the same CDR3.

This CDR3 is built from 12 residues. Trimming pared 2 bases from V and 4 bases from J, leaving 6 bases between. Germline CDR1 reads SGHRS; CDR2 reads YFSETQ. The TCR sequence derives from a man aged 30 to 39 in good health. The genes are TRBV5-1 and TRBJ2-5; D is unresolved. The material sequenced was naive CD4+ T cells sorted from blood. Noted subset: CD45RA+ positively selected. The CDR3 sequence is CASSLTGETQYF. CDR3 in DNA: TGCGCCAGCAGCTTAACCGGAGAGACCCAGTACTTC.